This TCR beta chain is from a study of blood T cell repertoires in COVID-19. Looking at the study overall: Specimens from acute and convalescent COVID-19 originated in the United States, Italy and Spain.

The length of the CDR3 is 13 residues. The ends lost 3 bases at V and 8 bases at J; junction bases unmatched: 5. Only in-frame clones appear in the TCRdb table, and some are missing; sequencing was by immunoSEQ multiplex PCR. The sample includes fewer than 150,000 clones, just under 90% seen only once; the top ten take 4.3%. The genes are TRBV12-3 or TRBV12-4 and TRBJ1-1, with TRBD1 matching over 8 bases. This receptor was identified in a woman between 40 and 55 years old with acute or convalescent COVID-19. The sequenced material came from peripheral blood. The CDR3 DNA is TGTGCCAGCAGTTTCTCAGGGGGCAGGGAAGCTTTCTTT. It translates to CASSFSGGREAFF.